The 3 T cell receptor beta chains listed next were all sequenced from one sample in a study of control samples from healthy donors and cancer patients. The repertoire was sequenced with immunoSEQ multiplex PCR; TCRdb's copy has only in-frame clones and lacks some. Seen here are tens of thousands of clones, about nine tenths observed once, and the top ten hold approximately 14%. The specimen sequenced was blood. These receptors were collected from a young man in good health.

The chain uses TRBV6-6 and TRBJ2-7; the D gene is possibly TRBD1 (5 bases). Germline assignment: CDR1 MNHNY and CDR2 SVGAGI (reference sequence). V gave up 2 bases and J gave up 2 bases, with 13 bases separating them. This CDR3 region has 15 residues. In DNA form, the CDR3 reads TGTGCCAGCAGTTACCCGCAGGGTGCAACCTACGAGCAGTACTTC. Amino acid sequence: CASSYPQGATYEQYF.

The chain couples TRBV3-1 (or the pseudogene TRBV3-2) to TRBJ2-7, with D uncertain. Per germline, CDR1 LGHDT and CDR2 YNNKEL (reference sequence). The V gene lost 2 bases and the J gene lost 2 bases, with 10 bases spanning the gap. The CDR3 contains 14 residues. The CDR3 nucleotides are TGTGCCAGCAGCCAACGGCCGTTTGCCTACGAGCAGTACTTC. Amino acids: CASSQRPFAYEQYF.

The rearrangement links TRBV28 to TRBJ1-5; D is undetermined. This CDR3 spans 12 amino acids. Trimming shortened V by 8 bases and J by 5 bases, and 10 bases separated the two germline ends. Germline V gives CDR1 MDHEN, CDR2 SYDVKM. CDR3 sequence reads: CASGLVDQPQHF. CDR3 DNA: TGTGCCAGCGGGTTAGTAGATCAGCCCCAGCATTTT.